The entry that follows covers one T cell receptor (beta chain) sequence. Antigen unknown. From the 5' RACE reads, TCRdb lists one entry per CDR3 protein and no DNA. The repertoire table contains about 450,000 distinct CDR3 sequences. This sample was taken from a study of T cells expressing NK-cell markers. Findings and limits, study-wide: Topping the CD3+CD56-NKG2C+ fraction as well were these clonotypes, in several donors.

Per germline, CDR1 MGHRA and CDR2 YSYEKL. This CDR3 has 18 amino acids. Sequenced material: blood T cells: a sorted CD56 or NKG2C T cell subset, CD4+ or CD8+ T cells, or bulk PBMC T cells (not recorded which). The V gene is TRBV4-1, the J gene TRBJ1-5. The receptor's source is a woman aged 18 to 75 in good health. CDR3 residues: CASSQVVRTAGANEPQHF.